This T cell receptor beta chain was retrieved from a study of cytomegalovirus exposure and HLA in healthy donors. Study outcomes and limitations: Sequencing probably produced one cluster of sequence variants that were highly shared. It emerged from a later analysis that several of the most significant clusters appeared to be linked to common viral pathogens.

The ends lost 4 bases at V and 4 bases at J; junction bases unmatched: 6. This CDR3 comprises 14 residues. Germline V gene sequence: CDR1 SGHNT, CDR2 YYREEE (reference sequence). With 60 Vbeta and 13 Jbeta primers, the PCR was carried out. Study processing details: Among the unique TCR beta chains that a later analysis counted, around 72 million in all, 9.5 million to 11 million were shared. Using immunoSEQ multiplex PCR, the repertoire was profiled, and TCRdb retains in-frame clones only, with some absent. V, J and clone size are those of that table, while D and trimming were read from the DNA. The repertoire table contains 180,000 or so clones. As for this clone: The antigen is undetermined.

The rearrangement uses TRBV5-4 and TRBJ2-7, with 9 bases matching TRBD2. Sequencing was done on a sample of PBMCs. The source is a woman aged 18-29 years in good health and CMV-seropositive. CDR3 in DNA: TGTGCCAGCAGCGCAGCGGGAGGTGGGTACGAGCAGTACTTC. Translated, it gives CASSAAGGGYEQYF.